The 11 T cell receptor beta chains in this list originate from one sample, sequenced in a study of blood T cell repertoires in COVID-19. The table came from immunoSEQ multiplex PCR; TCRdb's copy has only in-frame clones and leaves some out. The sample lists some 240,000 clones; 80% to 85% were seen once. The sample consisted of PBMCs or T cells enriched from blood (not recorded which). These receptors were obtained from a man aged 50 or older who had recovered from COVID-19.

J is TRBJ2-7 and V is TRBV6-2 or TRBV6-3; 13 bases align to TRBD2. V lost 6 bases, J lost 4 bases, and 6 bases stayed unmatched. CDR1 and CDR2 from the germline V gene are MNHEY and SVGEGT. The CDR3 is 15 amino acids. CDR3 sequence reads: CASSRTSGGLYEQYF. The DNA for the CDR3 is TGTGCCAGCAGCCGGACTAGCGGGGGCCTATACGAGCAGTACTTC.

CDR3 nucleotide sequence: TGTGCCTGGTCTAGGGACAGTGATGGCAATCAGCCCCAGCATTTT. It codes for CAWSRDSDGNQPQHF. The genes are TRBV30 and TRBJ1-5; TRBD1 matches at 7 bases. The J segment lost 2 bases and the V segment lost 5 bases, leaving 9 bases of the junction unmatched. The CDR3 runs 15 residues. Germline V gene lookup returns CDR1 GTSNPN and CDR2 SVGIG (reference sequence).

V gene TRBV7-9 combines with J gene TRBJ1-1; tentative D call: TRBD1 (5 bases). This CDR3 spans 16 amino acids. Deletions cut 5 bases from V and 2 bases from J, with 18 bases between. Germline values: CDR1 SEHNR, CDR2 FQNEAQ (reference sequence). CDR3 amino acids: CASSPQAGLLNTEAFF. The CDR3 DNA follows: TGTGCCAGCAGCCCACAGGCAGGCCTTCTCAACACTGAAGCTTTCTTT. Variable domain in full (rest from reference TRBV7-9 and TRBJ1-1): DTGVSQNPRHKITKRGQNVTFRCDPISEHNRLYWYRQTLGQGPEFLTYFQNEAQLEKSRLLSDRFSAERPKGSFSTLEIQRTEQGDSAMYLCASSPQAGLLNTEAFFGQGTRLTVV.

This clone was counted between two and nine times. The rearrangement uses TRBV5-1 and TRBJ2-7, with D perhaps matching TRBD2 (6 bases). From germline, CDR1 is SGHRS and CDR2 YFSETQ. This CDR3 contains 17 residues. V lost 3 bases, J lost 0 bases, and 19 bases lay in between. In nucleotides, the CDR3 is TGCGCCAGCAGCTATCAATCCCCTAGCGTAATCTCCTACGAGCAGTACTTC. Translation gives CASSYQSPSVISYEQYF.

This sequence joins TRBV27 and TRBJ1-6; 7 nucleotides agree with TRBD1. V was clipped by 0 bases and J by 4 bases; unmatched bases: 18. The CDR3 covers 21 residues. From germline, CDR1 is MNHEY and CDR2 SMNVEV (reference sequence). The CDR3 DNA follows: TGTGCCAGCAGTTTATCGGGGCTCCGGGACAGCACTTTGGGGTATAATTCACCCCTCCACTTT. Translation gives CASSLSGLRDSTLGYNSPLHF.

This sequence joins TRBV3-1 (or the pseudogene TRBV3-2) and TRBJ1-1; D is unclear. The V and J ends lost 3 bases and 6 bases respectively, with 5 bases between them. Germline V lookup: CDR1 LGHDT, CDR2 YNNKEL (reference sequence). CDR3 size: 11 residues. The CDR3 DNA follows: TGTGCCAGCAGCCAGAGGGCTGAAGCTTTCTTT. Amino acids: CASSQRAEAFF.

J is TRBJ1-2 and V is TRBV27; TRBD1 might be the D (6 bases). Germline loops: CDR1 MNHEY, CDR2 SMNVEV (reference sequence). The CDR3 covers 14 residues. V was trimmed by 5 bases and J by 7 bases, leaving 17 bases between them. The CDR3: CASSPRGGRVGYTF. The CDR3 nucleotides are TGTGCCAGCAGTCCGAGGGGGGGCCGGGTTGGCTACACCTTC.

This chain connects TRBV7-3 to TRBJ2-2, with TRBD2 matching over 8 bases. The CDR3 is 15 residues long. The germline V gene encodes CDR1 SGHTA and CDR2 FQGTGA. With V trimmed by 5 bases and J by 6 bases, 8 bases remained unmatched. CDR3 region: CASSQGTSFAGELFF. DNA for the CDR3: TGTGCCAGCAGCCAAGGGACTAGTTTTGCCGGGGAGCTGTTTTTT.

V gene TRBV28 combines with J gene TRBJ2-7, with 7 bases matching TRBD1. Germline trimming cut 4 bases from V and 1 base from J; bases unmatched to any gene: 7. The CDR3 has 15 residues. Germline CDR1 MDHEN, CDR2 SYDVKM. The DNA of the CDR3 is TGTGCCAGCAGTTCCCGGGACAGATTTTCCTACGAGCAGTACTTC. Its translation: CASSSRDRFSYEQYF.

This rearrangement joins TRBV25-1 to TRBJ2-4, with D unclear. The V gene lost 1 base and the J gene lost 8 bases, with 12 bases spanning the gap. Germline lookup yields CDR1 MGHDK and CDR2 SYGVNS. The CDR3 covers 14 residues. CDR3 sequence reads: CASSESVRGDIQYF. CDR3 coding DNA: TGTGCCAGCAGTGAATCTGTTAGAGGAGACATTCAGTACTTC.

The CDR3 spells CSASPYHGYTF. CDR3 coding DNA: TGCAGTGCTAGTCCCTACCATGGCTACACCTTC. The J gene is TRBJ1-2, the V gene TRBV20-1; D gene ambiguous. The CDR3 runs to 11 residues. Per germline, CDR1 DFQATT and CDR2 SNEGSKA (reference sequence). V was trimmed by 3 bases and J by 6 bases, leaving 8 bases between them.